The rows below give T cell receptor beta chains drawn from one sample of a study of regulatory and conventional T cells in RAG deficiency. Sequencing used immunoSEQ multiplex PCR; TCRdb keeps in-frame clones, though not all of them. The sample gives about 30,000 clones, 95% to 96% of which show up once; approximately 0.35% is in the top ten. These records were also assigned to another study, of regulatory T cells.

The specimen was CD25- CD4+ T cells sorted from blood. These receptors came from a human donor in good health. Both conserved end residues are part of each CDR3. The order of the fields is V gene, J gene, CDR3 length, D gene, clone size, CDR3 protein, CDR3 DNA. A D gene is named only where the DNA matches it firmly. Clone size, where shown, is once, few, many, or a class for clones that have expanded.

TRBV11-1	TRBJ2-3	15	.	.	CASSQGDFSTDTQYF	TGTGCCAGCAGCCAGGGGGACTTTAGCACAGATACGCAGTATTTT
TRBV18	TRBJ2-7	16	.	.	CASSPPTEARSLGQYF	TGTGCCAGCTCACCCCCGACAGAGGCCAGAAGCCTAGGGCAGTACTTC
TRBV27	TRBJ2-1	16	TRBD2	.	CASSLSGTSGFNEQFF	TGTGCCAGCAGTTTGTCCGGGACTAGCGGCTTCAATGAGCAGTTCTTC
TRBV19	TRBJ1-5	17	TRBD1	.	CASSPYTGTGFGQPQHF	TGTGCCAGTAGTCCCTACACCGGGACAGGGTTCGGTCAGCCCCAGCATTTT
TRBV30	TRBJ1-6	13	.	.	CAGGQNYNSPLHF	TGTGCCGGAGGACAGAACTATAATTCCCCCCTCCACTTT
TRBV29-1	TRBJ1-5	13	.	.	CSVGLGLNQPQHF	TGCAGCGTGGGACTTGGGCTGAATCAGCCCCAGCATTTT
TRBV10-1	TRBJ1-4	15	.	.	CASSESGQLSEKLFF	TGCGCCAGCAGTGAGTCCGGACAGCTATCTGAAAAACTGTTTTTT
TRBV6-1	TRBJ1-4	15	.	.	CASSFTTGSNEKLFF	TGTGCCAGCAGTTTTACTACAGGATCTAATGAAAAACTGTTTTTT
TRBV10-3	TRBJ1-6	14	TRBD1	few	CAISSTGGDSPLHF	TGTGCCATCAGTAGCACAGGGGGAGATTCACCCCTCCACTTT
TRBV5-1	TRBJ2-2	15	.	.	CASRLNRANTGELFF	TGCGCCAGCAGGTTAAACAGAGCCAACACCGGGGAGCTGTTTTTT
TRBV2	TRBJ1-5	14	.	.	CASSEGRVESPQHF	TGTGCCAGCAGTGAAGGCAGGGTGGAAAGCCCCCAGCATTTT
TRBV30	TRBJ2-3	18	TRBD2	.	CAWSPWRGTFSSTDTQYF	TGTGCCTGGAGCCCCTGGCGGGGGACCTTTTCTAGCACAGATACGCAGTATTTT
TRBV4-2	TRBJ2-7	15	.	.	CASSKEYQDSNEQYF	TGTGCCAGCAGCAAAGAGTACCAGGACTCTAACGAGCAGTACTTC
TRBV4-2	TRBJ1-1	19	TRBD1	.	CASSQELPGTGVRNTEAFF	TGTGCCAGCAGCCAAGAACTACCCGGGACAGGGGTTAGAAACACTGAAGCTTTCTTT
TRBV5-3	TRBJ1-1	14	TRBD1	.	CARSLTGGPNEAFF	TGTGCCAGAAGCCTGACAGGGGGTCCTAATGAAGCTTTCTTT
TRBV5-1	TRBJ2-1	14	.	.	CASAPRGSYNEQFF	TGCGCCAGCGCCCCCAGGGGCTCCTACAATGAGCAGTTCTTC
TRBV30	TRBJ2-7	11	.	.	CAWGRGDEQYF	TGTGCCTGGGGCCGCGGGGACGAGCAGTACTTC
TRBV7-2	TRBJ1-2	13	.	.	CASSFGGWVGYTF	TGTGCCAGCAGCTTCGGGGGGTGGGTTGGCTACACCTTC
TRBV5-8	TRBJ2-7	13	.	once	CASSSRWLGGQYF	TGTGCCAGCAGCTCCCGTTGGTTAGGAGGGCAGTACTTC
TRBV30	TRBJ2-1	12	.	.	CAWSVLGDEQFF	TGTGCCTGGAGTGTATTGGGCGATGAGCAGTTCTTC
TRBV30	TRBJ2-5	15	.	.	CAWSISAREAETQYF	TGTGCCTGGAGCATATCCGCCAGGGAGGCAGAGACCCAGTACTTC
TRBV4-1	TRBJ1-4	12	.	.	CASSREDEKLFF	TGCGCCAGCTCTAGGGAGGATGAAAAACTGTTTTTT
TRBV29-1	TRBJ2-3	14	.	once	CSSRGGPSLDTQYF	TGCAGCTCCCGGGGTGGCCCCTCCTTAGATACGCAGTATTTT
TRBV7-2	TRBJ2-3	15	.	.	CASSLAQISTDTQYF	TGTGCCAGCAGCTTAGCCCAGATAAGCACAGATACGCAGTATTTT
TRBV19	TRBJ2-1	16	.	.	CASSILTRGSGSEQFF	TGTGCCAGTAGTATCCTCACACGGGGATCGGGGAGTGAGCAGTTCTTC
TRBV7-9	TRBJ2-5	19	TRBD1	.	CASSYTHPSGTGIRETQYF	TGTGCCAGCAGCTATACACATCCGTCCGGGACAGGGATTAGGGAGACCCAGTACTTC
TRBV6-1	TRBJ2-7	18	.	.	CASSEGLVRVGAIYEQYF	TGTGCCAGCAGTGAAGGTTTGGTGAGGGTCGGAGCGATCTACGAGCAGTACTTC
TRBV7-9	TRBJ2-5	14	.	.	CASSPRTGGETQYF	TGTGCCAGCAGCCCCCGGACAGGAGGGGAGACCCAGTACTTC
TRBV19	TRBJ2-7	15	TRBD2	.	CASSLGLAGPYEQYF	TGTGCCAGTAGTTTGGGACTAGCGGGTCCCTACGAGCAGTACTTC
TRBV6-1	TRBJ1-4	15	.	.	CASSANRAANEKLFF	TGTGCCAGCAGTGCGAACAGGGCCGCTAATGAAAAACTGTTTTTT
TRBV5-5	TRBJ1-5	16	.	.	CASSGPGLSSNQPQHF	TGTGCCAGCAGCGGTCCGGGACTCAGTAGCAATCAGCCCCAGCATTTT
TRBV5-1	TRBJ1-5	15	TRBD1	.	CASSLDPGGYQPQHF	TGCGCCAGCAGCTTGGATCCAGGGGGATATCAGCCCCAGCATTTT
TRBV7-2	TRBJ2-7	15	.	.	CASSLEWLAIHEQYF	TGTGCCAGCAGCTTAGAATGGCTAGCGATCCACGAGCAGTACTTC
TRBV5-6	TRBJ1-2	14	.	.	CASSLQGNDYGYTF	TGTGCCAGCAGCTTGCAGGGTAACGACTATGGCTACACCTTC
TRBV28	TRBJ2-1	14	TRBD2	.	CASRASGNYNEQFF	TGTGCCAGCAGGGCCAGCGGGAATTACAATGAGCAGTTCTTC
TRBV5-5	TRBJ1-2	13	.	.	CASSYRTDYGYTF	TGTGCCAGCAGCTATCGGACAGACTATGGCTACACCTTC
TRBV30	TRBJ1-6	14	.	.	CAWSVPSAATPLHF	TGTGCCTGGAGTGTACCCTCCGCGGCAACCCCCCTCCACTTT
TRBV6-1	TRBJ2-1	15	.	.	CASSVNGGGINEQFF	TGTGCCAGCAGTGTGAACGGAGGGGGCATCAATGAGCAGTTCTTC
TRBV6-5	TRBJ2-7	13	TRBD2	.	CASTAGVLYEQYF	TGTGCCAGCACCGCGGGGGTGCTCTACGAGCAGTACTTC
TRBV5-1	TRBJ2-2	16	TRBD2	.	CASSLGLAGLTGELFF	TGCGCCAGCAGCTTAGGACTAGCGGGCTTAACCGGGGAGCTGTTTTTT
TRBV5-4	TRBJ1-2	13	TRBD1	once	CASSSQGSNGYTF	TGTGCCAGCAGCTCACAGGGGTCTAATGGCTACACCTTC
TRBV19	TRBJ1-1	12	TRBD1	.	CASSRTGTEAFF	TGTGCCAGTAGTAGGACAGGGACTGAAGCTTTCTTT
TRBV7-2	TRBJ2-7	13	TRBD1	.	CASSLDRVGQENF	TGTGCCAGCAGCTTAGACAGGGTAGGACAGGAAAACTTC
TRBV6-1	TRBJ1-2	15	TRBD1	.	CASSEARTGGHGYTF	TGTGCCAGCAGTGAAGCAAGGACAGGGGGGCACGGCTACACCTTC
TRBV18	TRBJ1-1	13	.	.	CASSPLENTEAFF	TGTGCCAGCTCACCATTAGAGAACACTGAAGCTTTCTTT
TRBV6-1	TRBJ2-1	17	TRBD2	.	CASSGLAGASSYNEQFF	TGTGCCAGCAGTGGACTAGCGGGGGCCAGCTCCTACAATGAGCAGTTCTTC
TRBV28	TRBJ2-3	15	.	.	CASGIGRTRTDTQYF	TGTGCCAGCGGGATTGGGAGGACCCGCACAGATACGCAGTATTTT